The 13 T cell receptor beta chains presented below share a single source sample, sequenced in a study of T-cell memory formation after mild COVID-19. TCRdb re-derived calls from the 5' RACE reads in MiXCR, one entry per CDR3 protein. The data hold 150,000 to 200,000 distinct CDR3 sequences, with 31% observed a single time. The sequenced sample consisted of PBMCs or a T cell subset sorted from them (not recorded which). These receptors were collected from an adult woman who had mild COVID-19 (a few samples of this study predate the infection). Cell type and time point are not known.

This clonotype turned up a few times. The chain combines TRBV15 with TRBJ1-2, with a weak D call TRBD1 (5 bases). V was shortened by 1 base and J by 9 bases, with 21 bases between the two germline ends. The CDR3 spans 16 residues. The V gene's germline CDR1 is LNHNV and CDR2 YYDKDF (reference sequence). The DNA of the CDR3 is TGTGCCACCAGCAGAGCGCGGATGGAAGGGGTTTATCGCTACACCTTC. Translating it yields CATSRARMEGVYRYTF.

This rearrangement joins TRBV12-3 or TRBV12-4 to TRBJ2-3; tentatively, D is TRBD2 (5 bases). Trimming took 8 bases from V and 5 from J, leaving 20 bases between them. CDR3 size: 15 residues. Written as DNA, the CDR3 is TGTGCCAGCTCTCAGACGGCCCCCGAGGGAGATACGCAGTATTTT. Protein: CASSQTAPEGDTQYF.

The chain combines TRBV4-2 with TRBJ2-5; D possibly corresponds to TRBD2 (7 bases). The germline V gene encodes CDR1 LGHNA and CDR2 YNFKEQ. CDR3 size: 18 residues. Trimming shortened V by 0 bases and J by 5 bases, and 22 bases separated the two germline ends. This CDR3 reads CASSQDLAGAWTLETQYF. The CDR3 coding sequence is TGTGCCAGCAGCCAAGATCTTGCGGGGGCTTGGACGTTGGAGACCCAGTACTTC.

The sample holds a few counts of this clonotype. V is TRBV20-1 and J is TRBJ2-7; the match to TRBD2 covers 11 bases. The CDR3 extends over 15 amino acids. V gave up 3 bases and J gave up 2 bases; unmatched junction bases: 6. Germline loops: CDR1 DFQATT, CDR2 SNEGSKA (reference sequence). The CDR3 region has the DNA TGCAGTGCTAGCGGGACTAGCGGTGATGCCTACGAGCAGTACTTC. It translates to CSASGTSGDAYEQYF.

The genes are TRBV12-3 or TRBV12-4 and TRBJ1-1; no definite D call. The CDR3 totals 16 residues. V was shortened by 3 bases and J by 2 bases, with 16 bases between the two germline ends. This chain's CDR3 is CASSLFNSGGNTEAFF. Written as DNA, the CDR3 is TGTGCCAGCAGTTTGTTCAATTCGGGAGGAAACACTGAAGCTTTCTTT.

This clonotype appeared a few times. V gene TRBV7-2 combines with J gene TRBJ2-7; maybe TRBD1 (6 bases). V was clipped by 5 bases and J by 6 bases, with 14 bases between them. Germline CDR1 reads SGHTA; CDR2 reads FQGNSA. The CDR3 is 13 residues long. The CDR3 loop is CASSPGVPPEQYF. The CDR3 nucleotides read TGTGCCAGCAGCCCAGGGGTCCCTCCCGAGCAGTACTTC.

This sequence joins TRBV6-5 and TRBJ2-7; 7 bases are shared with TRBD1. V trimming: 2 bases; J trimming: 2 bases; junction bases outside the gene matches: 15. The V gene's germline CDR1 is MNHEY and CDR2 SVGAGI. The CDR3 is 18 amino acids. The CDR3 sequence: CASSYAIDRTGKPYEQYF. CDR3 nucleotide sequence: TGTGCCAGCAGTTACGCAATAGATCGGACAGGAAAACCCTACGAGCAGTACTTC.

V and J are TRBV27 and TRBJ2-7, with D perhaps TRBD1 (6 bases). Trimming cost V 3 bases and J 2 bases, with 11 bases left between them. Per the germline V gene, CDR1 is MNHEY and CDR2 is SMNVEV (reference sequence). The CDR3 spans 14 residues. CDR3 protein: CASSFQRGTYEQYF. The CDR3 DNA follows: TGTGCCAGCAGTTTCCAGAGGGGGACCTACGAGCAGTACTTC.

The chain recombines TRBV5-6 with TRBJ2-7; a possible D gene is TRBD2 (6 bases). The CDR3 spans 15 residues. The germline gives CDR1 SGHDT, CDR2 YYEEEE. Trimming cost V 4 bases and J 3 bases, with 17 bases left between them. The CDR3 here is CASSPGMGRGYEQYF. The CDR3 DNA is TGTGCCAGCAGCCCGGGGATGGGGCGGGGCTACGAGCAGTACTTC.

The chain employs TRBV20-1 and TRBJ2-7, with no clear D. Trimming pared 5 bases from V and 5 bases from J, leaving 1 base between. The CDR3 is 8 residues long. Germline V gene lookup returns CDR1 DFQATT and CDR2 SNEGSKA (reference sequence). The CDR3 region has the DNA TGCAGTGCTGACGAGCAGTACTTC. It translates to CSADEQYF.

This clonotype has only a few counts. The V and J genes are TRBV15 and TRBJ2-1, with D unclear. The CDR3 has 17 amino acids. V lost 1 base to trimming and J lost 3 bases, with 16 bases between them. Per the germline V gene, CDR1 is LNHNV and CDR2 is YYDKDF (reference sequence). Here the CDR3 reads CATSRVPTGPNYNEQFF. DNA for the CDR3: TGTGCCACCAGCAGAGTACCCACCGGGCCTAACTACAATGAGCAGTTCTTC.

V usage is TRBV4-1 and J usage is TRBJ2-1; D ambiguous. Germline CDR1 is MGHRA and CDR2 is YSYEKL. V gave up 0 bases and J gave up 10 bases, with 10 bases separating them. The CDR3 contains 13 residues. Here the CDR3 reads CASSQEPTVEQFF. As DNA, the CDR3 is TGCGCCAGCAGCCAAGAACCGACTGTGGAGCAGTTCTTC.

This clonotype showed up just a few times. The gene calls are TRBV10-3 and TRBJ2-5, with a weak D call TRBD2 (5 bases). The CDR3 is 16 residues long. Looked up from germline, CDR1 is ENHRY and CDR2 is SYGVKD. V dropped 3 bases and J dropped 7 bases, with 21 bases sitting between them. The CDR3 DNA sequence: TGTGCCATCAGTGATCCATCCGGCTACAGCAGCGGGACCCAGTACTTC. It translates to CAISDPSGYSSGTQYF.